The 5 T cell receptor beta chains below all came from one sample that was sequenced in a study of blood T cell repertoires in COVID-19. Clones were sequenced by immunoSEQ multiplex PCR, and TCRdb holds only the in-frame ones, with some missing. The table lists 200,000 to 300,000 clones, roughly 84% of them singletons. Source material: peripheral blood. The receptors derive from a human donor in a cohort sampled during active COVID-19.

This clone was seen more than once but under ten times. The J gene is TRBJ1-5, the V gene TRBV4-3; D is ambiguous. This CDR3 is built from 13 residues. Trimming stripped 0 bases from V and 7 bases from J, with 7 bases between. The germline V gene encodes CDR1 LGHNA and CDR2 YSLEER. The CDR3 DNA follows: TGCGCCAGCAGCCAAGATTGGGAGCAGCCCCAGCATTTT. Its protein product is CASSQDWEQPQHF.

The V gene is TRBV19, the J gene TRBJ1-2, with D tentatively TRBD1 (5 bases). The CDR3 is 14 residues long. Trimming took 7 bases from V and 5 from J, leaving 17 bases between them. CDR1 and CDR2 (germline): LNHDA, SQIVND (reference sequence). The chain's CDR3 is CASTERQTQYGYTF. DNA of the CDR3: TGTGCCAGTACCGAAAGACAGACCCAGTATGGCTACACCTTC. Using reference TRBV19 and TRBJ1-2 for the parts outside the CDR3, the full variable domain is DGGITQSPKYLFRKEGQNVTLSCEQNLNHDAMYWYRQDPGQGLRLIYYSQIVNDFQKGDIAEGYSVSREKKESFPLTVTSAQKNPTAFYLCASTERQTQYGYTFGSGTRLTVV.

The chain carries TRBV28 and TRBJ1-2; 8 positions agree with TRBD1. The junction had 10 bases not matched to a gene; V was cut back by 2 bases and J by 5 bases. Germline-derived CDR1 and CDR2 are MDHEN and SYDVKM. The CDR3 runs to 16 residues. This CDR3 reads CASSLQQGGFRYGYTF. Written as DNA, the CDR3 is TGTGCCAGCAGTTTACAACAGGGGGGTTTTCGTTATGGCTACACCTTC.

This clone was detected only a few times. This chain joins TRBV4-1 and TRBJ2-6; the match to TRBD1 covers 7 bases. The CDR3 spans 16 residues. The ends lost 3 bases at V and 0 bases at J; junction bases unmatched: 2. In germline, CDR1 is MGHRA, CDR2 YSYEKL. CDR3 bases: TGCGCCAGCAGCCAGGACAGGTCCTCTGGGGCCAACGTCCTGACTTTC. Its protein is CASSQDRSSGANVLTF.

In its sample, this clone was seen a few times. The gene calls are TRBV20-1 and TRBJ2-1; D is perhaps TRBD2 (5 bases). This CDR3 region has 17 residues. Germline CDR1 and CDR2: DFQATT and SNEGSKA (reference sequence). V lost 3 bases and J lost 0, with 18 bases in between. The chain's CDR3 is CSASWGGAAISYNEQFF. Here the CDR3 DNA reads TGCAGTGCTAGTTGGGGTGGAGCGGCGATCTCCTACAATGAGCAGTTCTTC.